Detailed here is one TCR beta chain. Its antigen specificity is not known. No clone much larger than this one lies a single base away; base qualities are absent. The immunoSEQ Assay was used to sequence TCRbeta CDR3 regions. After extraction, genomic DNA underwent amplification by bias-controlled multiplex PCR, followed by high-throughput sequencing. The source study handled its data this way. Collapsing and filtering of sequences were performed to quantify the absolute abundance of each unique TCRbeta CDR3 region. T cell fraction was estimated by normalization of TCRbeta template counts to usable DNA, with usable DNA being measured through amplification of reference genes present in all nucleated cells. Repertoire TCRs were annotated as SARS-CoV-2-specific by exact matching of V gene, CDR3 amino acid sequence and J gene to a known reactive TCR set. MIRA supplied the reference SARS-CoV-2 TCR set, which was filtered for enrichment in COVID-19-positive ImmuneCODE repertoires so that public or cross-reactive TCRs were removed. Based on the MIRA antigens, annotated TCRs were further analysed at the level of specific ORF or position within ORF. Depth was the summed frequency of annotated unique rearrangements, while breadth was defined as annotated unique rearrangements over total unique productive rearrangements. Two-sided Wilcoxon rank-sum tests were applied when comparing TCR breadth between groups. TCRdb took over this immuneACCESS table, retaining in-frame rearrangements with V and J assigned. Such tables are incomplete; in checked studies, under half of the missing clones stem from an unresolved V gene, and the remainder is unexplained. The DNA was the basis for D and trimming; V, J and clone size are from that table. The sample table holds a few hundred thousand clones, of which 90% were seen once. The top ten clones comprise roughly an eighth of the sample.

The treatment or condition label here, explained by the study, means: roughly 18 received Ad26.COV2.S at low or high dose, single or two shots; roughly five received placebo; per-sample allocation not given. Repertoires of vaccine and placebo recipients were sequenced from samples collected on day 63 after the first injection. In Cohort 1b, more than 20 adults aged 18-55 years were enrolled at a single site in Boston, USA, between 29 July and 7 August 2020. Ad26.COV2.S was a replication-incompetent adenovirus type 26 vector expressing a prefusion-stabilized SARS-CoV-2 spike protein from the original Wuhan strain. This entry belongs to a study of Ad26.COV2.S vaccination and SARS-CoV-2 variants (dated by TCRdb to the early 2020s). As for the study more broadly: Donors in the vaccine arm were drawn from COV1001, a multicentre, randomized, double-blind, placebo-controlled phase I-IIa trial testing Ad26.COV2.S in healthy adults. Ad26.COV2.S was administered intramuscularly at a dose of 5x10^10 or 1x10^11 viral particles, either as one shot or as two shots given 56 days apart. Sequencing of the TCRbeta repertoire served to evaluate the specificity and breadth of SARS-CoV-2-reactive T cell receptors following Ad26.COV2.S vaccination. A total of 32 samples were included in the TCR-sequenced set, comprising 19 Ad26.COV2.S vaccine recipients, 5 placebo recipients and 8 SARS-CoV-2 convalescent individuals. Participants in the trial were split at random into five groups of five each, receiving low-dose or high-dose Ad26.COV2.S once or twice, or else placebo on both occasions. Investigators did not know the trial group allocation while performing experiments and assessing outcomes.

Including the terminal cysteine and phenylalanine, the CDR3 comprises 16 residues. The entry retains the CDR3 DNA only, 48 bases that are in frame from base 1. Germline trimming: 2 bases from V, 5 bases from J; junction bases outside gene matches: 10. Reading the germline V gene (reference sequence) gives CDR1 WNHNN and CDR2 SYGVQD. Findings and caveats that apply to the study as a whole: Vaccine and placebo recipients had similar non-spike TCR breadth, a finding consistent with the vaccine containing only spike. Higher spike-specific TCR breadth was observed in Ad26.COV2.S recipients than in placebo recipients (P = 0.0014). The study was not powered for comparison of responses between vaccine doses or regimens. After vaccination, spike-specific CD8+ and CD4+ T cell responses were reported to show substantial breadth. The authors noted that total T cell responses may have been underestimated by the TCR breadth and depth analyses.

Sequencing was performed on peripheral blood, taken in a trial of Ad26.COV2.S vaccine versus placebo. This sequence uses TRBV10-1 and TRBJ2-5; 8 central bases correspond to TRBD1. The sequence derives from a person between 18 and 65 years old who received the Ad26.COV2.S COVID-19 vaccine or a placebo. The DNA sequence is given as TGCGCCAGCAGTGAGAGGGCAGGGGGCGCGGGGGAGACCCAGTACTTC. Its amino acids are CASSERAGGAGETQYF.